The clone carrying this T cell receptor beta chain was observed a handful of times. According to the study, genomic DNA was the template for TCR beta VDJ and CDR3 profiling. TCRdb passed the reads through MiXCR, listing each CDR3 protein once. The repertoire has roughly 180,000 distinct CDR3 sequences, about 64% of them found once; the top ten carry 35% to 55%. This entry is derived from a study of CD8+CD57+ T cells in acquired aplastic anemia. The V end was cut by 7 bases, the J end by 4 bases, with 13 bases between. The CDR3 totals 13 residues. The sequenced sample consisted of sorted CD4+, CD8+, or CD8+CD57+ T cells (not recorded which) from PBMCs. The genes are TRBV12-3 or TRBV12-4 and TRBJ1-1, with D unresolved. This receptor was identified in a human donor with severe aplastic anemia or a healthy control (not recorded which). CDR3 nucleotides: TGTGCCAGCACCCAATGGGGAGGCACTGAAGCTTTCTTT. Protein: CASTQWGGTEAFF.